This T cell receptor beta chain derives from a study of cytomegalovirus exposure and HLA in healthy donors. The PCR contained 60 Vbeta and 13 Jbeta primers. The protocol was immunoSEQ multiplex PCR, while the TCRdb copy is restricted to in-frame clones and leaves out a portion. This table has more than 100,000 clones, 82% appearing once. The V end lost 3 bases, the J end lost 4 bases, and 19 bases lay between the germline ends. The CDR3 runs 17 residues. Germline V CDR1 and CDR2: KGHSH, LQKENI. The sample comprised PBMCs. The TCR comes from a woman aged 50 to 60 in good health and CMV-seropositive. The chain uses TRBV18 and TRBJ1-3; D is perhaps TRBD1 (6 bases). CDR3 in DNA: TGTGCCAGCTCACCTTATGGCGACAGGCTCGCCGGAAACACCATATATTTT. This translates into CASSPYGDRLAGNTIYF.